The T cell receptor (beta chain) under discussion was sequenced for a study of molecular identifiers for immune sequencing clone quantification. V dropped 3 bases and J dropped 5; count of bases not matched to a gene: 5. The CDR3 runs to 15 residues. Germline lookup yields CDR1 SGDLS and CDR2 YYNGEE. TCRdb independently ran MiXCR on the PCR reads; one entry per CDR3 protein. The sample includes 15,000 to 20,000 distinct CDR3 sequences, 20% to 25% of them seen just once. Naive CD8 T cells underwent sorting with the CD8+CD4-CCR7+CD45RA+ definition. This clonotype is classed as medium-sized. The sample comprised naive CD8+ T cells from blood, with Jurkat cell RNA spiked in. Subset here: FACS-sorted CD8+CD4-CCR7+CD45RA+ naive T cells. This rearrangement joins TRBV9 to TRBJ2-1, with 10 nucleotides matching TRBD2. The source of this sequence is a human donor in good health. Some libraries in this study had Jurkat cell RNA spiked in. CDR3 nucleotide sequence: TGTGCCAGCAGCGCTAGCGGGAGATTCCACAATGAGCAGTTCTTC. This sequence encodes CASSASGRFHNEQFF.